One and the same sample provided the 3 T cell receptor beta chains below, sequenced in a study of blood T cell repertoires in COVID-19. Generated by immunoSEQ multiplex PCR, the TCRdb table keeps only in-frame clones and is missing some. The table lists tens of thousands of clones, 65% to 85% of them singletons. Sequences were obtained from peripheral blood. These receptors were taken from a man older than 75 with active or convalescent COVID-19.

This sequence joins TRBV11-2 and TRBJ2-1; D perhaps matches TRBD2 (5 bases). This CDR3 is 16 amino acids long. Germline V gives CDR1 SGHAT, CDR2 FQNNGV. Deletions cut 0 bases from V and 8 bases from J, with 17 bases between. The CDR3, as DNA: TGTGCCAGCAGCTTAGATGGGAGTGCAAATGGGCATGAGCAGTTCTTC. It is translated as CASSLDGSANGHEQFF.

The chain has TRBV10-3 and TRBJ2-3; weak D call: TRBD1 (6 bases). CDR1 ENHRY and CDR2 SYGVKD come from the germline V gene. This CDR3 has 14 residues. Trimming pared 6 bases from V and 4 bases from J, leaving 14 bases between. CDR3 nucleotide sequence: TGTGCCATCAGGCACAGGGTACTGGCAGATACGCAGTATTTT. This sequence encodes CAIRHRVLADTQYF.

The genes are TRBV28 and TRBJ1-3; TRBD1 aligns across 8 bases. This CDR3 region has 15 residues. CDR1 is MDHEN, CDR2 SYDVKM, per germline. V lost 5 bases, J lost 6 bases, and 9 bases stayed unmatched. The DNA for the CDR3 is TGTGCCAGCAGTCCCCCGACAGGGGTGGAAAACACCATATATTTT. This encodes CASSPPTGVENTIYF.